The 7 T cell receptor beta chains below all came from one sample that was sequenced in a study of STAT5B mutations in CD4+ large granular lymphocyte leukemia. Clones were read by immunoSEQ multiplex PCR, and TCRdb kept only the in-frame ones, dropping some. The sample yields approximately 23,000 clones, about 79% seen once. Sequencing input: CD4+ T cells from blood buffy coats. The receptors shown here come from a human donor in good health.

The genes are TRBV5-1 and TRBJ2-5; the D gene is possibly TRBD1 (6 bases). The CDR3 has 15 residues. Trimming took off 1 base at V and 1 base at J, with 11 bases between the two ends. Germline CDR1 reads SGHRS; CDR2 reads YFSETQ. The CDR3 is CASSLTDSSQETQYF. DNA for the CDR3: TGCGCCAGCAGCTTGACGGACAGTTCCCAAGAGACCCAGTACTTC. The full variable domain, rest sourced from reference TRBV5-1 and TRBJ2-5, is KAGVTQTPRYLIKTRGQQVTLSCSPISGHRSVSWYQQTPGQGLQFLFEYFSETQRNKGNFPGRFSGRQFSNSRSEMNVSTLELGDSALYLCASSLTDSSQETQYFGPGTRLLVL.

Only a few counts were recorded for this clone. The CDR3 region has the DNA TGTGCCAGCAGTTCCCACAGGAACACTGAAGCTTTCTTT. Encoded protein: CASSSHRNTEAFF. The V gene is TRBV28, the J gene TRBJ1-1, with D hard to call. CDR1 MDHEN and CDR2 SYDVKM come from the germline V gene. The CDR3 has 13 amino acids. Trimming took off 4 bases at V and 1 base at J, with 7 bases between the two ends.

The chain recombines TRBV9 with TRBJ1-2; D gene ambiguous. The germline CDR1 and CDR2 sequences are SGDLS and YYNGEE. The CDR3 runs 12 residues. The V and J ends lost 7 bases and 8 bases respectively, with 15 bases between them. CDR3 region: CASQKPPAGYTF. CDR3 in DNA: TGTGCCAGCCAAAAACCCCCGGCCGGCTACACCTTC.

This chain joins TRBV30 and TRBJ2-5; TRBD2 matches 7 bases. This CDR3 comprises 15 residues. Germline V gene data show CDR1 as GTSNPN and CDR2 as SVGIG (reference sequence). The J segment lost 5 bases and the V segment lost 0 bases, leaving 9 bases of the junction unmatched. The CDR3 loop reads CAWSVTRGVGETQYF. CDR3 DNA sequence: TGTGCCTGGAGTGTGACTCGGGGGGTCGGCGAGACCCAGTACTTC.

The V call is TRBV10-1, the J call TRBJ1-4; a weak D match, TRBD1 (5 bases). V lost 4 bases and J lost 5, with 8 bases in between. Germline V gene data show CDR1 as WNHNN and CDR2 as SYGVQD (reference sequence). CDR3 length equals 13 residues. The CDR3 sequence: CASSGGLNEKLFF. CDR3 bases: TGCGCCAGCAGTGGGGGACTAAATGAAAAACTGTTTTTT.

The genes are TRBV5-4 and TRBJ1-5; D may be TRBD1 (5 bases). V gave up 2 bases and J gave up 5 bases, with 11 bases separating them. This CDR3 is built from 14 residues. Per germline, CDR1 SGHNT and CDR2 YYREEE (reference sequence). CDR3 amino acids: CASSLRGGDQPQHF. The CDR3 DNA follows: TGTGCCAGCAGCTTAAGGGGTGGCGATCAGCCCCAGCATTTT.

The chain carries TRBV2 and TRBJ1-6; 8 bases match TRBD1. J was trimmed by 6 bases and V by 3 bases; bases with no gene match: 19. Germline V CDR1 and CDR2: SNHLY, FYNNEI. The CDR3 runs 20 residues. The CDR3 DNA reads TGTGCCAGCAGTGACGTGAATATACTGACCCGGACAGGGTTTAATTCACCCCTCCACTTT. Translation: CASSDVNILTRTGFNSPLHF.